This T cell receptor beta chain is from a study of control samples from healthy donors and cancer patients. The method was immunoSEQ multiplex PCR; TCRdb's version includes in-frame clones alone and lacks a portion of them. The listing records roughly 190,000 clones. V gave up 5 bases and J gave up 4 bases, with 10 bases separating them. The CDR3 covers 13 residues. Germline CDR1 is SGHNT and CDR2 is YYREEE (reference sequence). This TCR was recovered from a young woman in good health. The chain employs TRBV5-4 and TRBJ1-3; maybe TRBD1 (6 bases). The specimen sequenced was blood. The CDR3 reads CASSTDRGNTIYF. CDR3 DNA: TGTGCCAGCAGTACCGACAGGGGAAACACCATATATTTT.